This T cell receptor (beta chain) was recovered during a study of cytomegalovirus exposure and HLA in healthy donors. Turning to this clone: The antigen remains undetermined.

Study-wide points: Most TCR sequences showed up rarely, but some public TCRs showed up in many donors. Subsequent analysis showed first-cohort TCR clusters tending to co-occur in more than 90 validation repertoires.

Here immunoSEQ multiplex PCR was the method, and the copy in TCRdb shows in-frame clones only, minus some. The sample yields about 50,000 clones, about 92% seen once. The CDR3 extends over 11 amino acids. Trimming took off 2 bases at V and 5 bases at J, with 4 bases between the two ends. Per germline, CDR1 SGHRS and CDR2 YFSETQ. V is TRBV5-1 and J is TRBJ2-5; D gene uncertain. The receptor was derived from a man between 18 and 35 years old in good health and CMV-seronegative. The specimen was PBMCs. The CDR3 region is CASSFRETQYF. DNA of the CDR3: TGCGCCAGCAGCTTTCGGGAGACCCAGTACTTC.